This T cell receptor beta chain comes out of a study of T cells after posttransplantation cyclophosphamide. This clone qualifies as medium-sized. Its cognate antigen is unknown. Treatment was busulfan-fludarabine conditioning, a marrow graft, and cyclophosphamide on days +3 and +4. Regarding the study as a whole: Skin or GI-infiltrating T cells shared few TRB sequences with blood. Later post-transplant blood repertoires were often dominated by donor CD8+ memory clones. After PTCy, TRB diversity resembled that of CNI/methotrexate controls.

The germline V and J ends were trimmed by 6 bases and 1 base, with 9 bases remaining between them. The CDR3 spans 14 residues. The assay was immunoSEQ multiplex PCR, and TCRdb's table has in-frame clones only and misses some. Observed in the sample are roughly 2,700 clones, none of them singletons. The sequencing used PBMCs, collected after allogeneic stem cell transplant with posttransplant cyclophosphamide. The TCR originated in a female patient aged 50 to 60 who received an allogeneic stem cell transplant from a related donor, was CMV-positive, and had no GVHD. T cells may partly derive from the graft donor. This chain connects TRBV12-3 or TRBV12-4 to TRBJ2-2, with a possible D match to TRBD1 (5 bases). The DNA for the CDR3 is TGTGCCAGCAGGCATACAGGGAACACCGGGGAGCTGTTTTTT. Amino acid sequence: CASRHTGNTGELFF.